This T cell receptor beta chain was documented in a study of cytomegalovirus exposure and HLA in healthy donors. The overall study: Unique TCR beta sequences numbering about 100 million came from around 180 million T cells in an earlier analysis. HLA-typed donors were the source of around 80 million unique TCRs, which an early data release held. Notes on the study in general: TCR beta sequences reportedly predicted most subjects' HLA-A and HLA-B alleles accurately. TCR beta sequences numbering some 17,000 were associated with HLA alleles at 0.05 false discovery rate in a later analysis.

The CDR3 sequence is 13 residues long. Trimming removed 4 bases at V and 3 bases at J, with 11 bases between. Germline V lookup: CDR1 SGHDT, CDR2 YYEEEE. Amplification used 60 Vbeta primers and 13 Jbeta primers. The assay was immunoSEQ multiplex PCR, and TCRdb's table has in-frame clones only and misses some. The profile shows 300,000 or so clones, 84% of them singletons. Comment on this clone: Antigen unknown.

The sequenced material came from PBMCs. The rearrangement links TRBV5-6 to TRBJ2-7, with D possibly matching TRBD1 (6 bases). The receptor was derived from a woman aged 35 to 49 in good health and CMV-seropositive. Here the CDR3 reads CASSKQQGYEQYF. CDR3 nucleotides: TGTGCCAGCAGCAAACAACAGGGCTACGAGCAGTACTTC.